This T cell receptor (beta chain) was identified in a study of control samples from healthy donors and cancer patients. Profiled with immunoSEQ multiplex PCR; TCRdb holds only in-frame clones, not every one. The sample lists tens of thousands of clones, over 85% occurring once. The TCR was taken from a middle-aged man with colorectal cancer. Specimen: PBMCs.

In DNA, the CDR3 is TGTGCCAGCAGCTTGGCCTTAGAAGCGGATATCCAATACGAGCAGTACTTC. Its translation: CASSLALEADIQYEQYF. The chain links TRBV5-6 to TRBJ2-7; the D gene is possibly TRBD2 (5 bases). This CDR3 region has 17 residues. Germline lookup yields CDR1 SGHDT and CDR2 YYEEEE. Trimming removed 0 bases at V and 4 bases at J, with 20 bases between.